These 2 T cell receptor beta chains came from one sample sequenced in a study of blood T cell repertoires in COVID-19. Generated by immunoSEQ multiplex PCR, the TCRdb table keeps only in-frame clones and is missing some. The sample yields roughly 100,000 clones, about four fifths seen once. Sequencing was done on a sample of peripheral blood. These receptors came from a woman in her sixties with acute or convalescent COVID-19.

The V call is TRBV3-1 (or the pseudogene TRBV3-2), the J call TRBJ2-1; 9 nucleotides match TRBD1. J lost 6 bases, V lost 9 bases, and 15 bases had no gene match. Germline V gene sequence: CDR1 LGHDT, CDR2 YNNKEL (reference sequence). CDR3 length: 16 residues. The CDR3 DNA follows: TGTGCCAGTAGATGGGGACCGGGACAGGGTCCCAATGAGCAGTTCTTC. Translated, it gives CASRWGPGQGPNEQFF.

The chain couples TRBV6-4 to TRBJ2-1, with 11 bases that match TRBD1. CDR1 MRHNA and CDR2 SNTAGT come from the germline V gene. The CDR3 spans 14 residues. V lost 5 bases to trimming and J lost 6 bases; unmatched junction nucleotides: 3. The CDR3: CASSTGTGGNEQFF. Here the CDR3 DNA reads TGTGCCAGCAGTACCGGGACAGGGGGCAATGAGCAGTTCTTC.